Listed here are 9 T cell receptor beta chains from one sample, sequenced in a study of T-cell reconstitution after alpha-beta-depleted transplantation in children. Unique molecular identifiers were incorporated when the TCRbeta library was constructed. TCRdb reprocessed the PCR reads via MiXCR and lists one record per CDR3 protein. The table has around 410,000 distinct CDR3 sequences, 11% seen once. The sequences come from PBMCs from the stem cell graft donor, collected from the stem cell graft. The receptor source for this set is a human donor who donated a stem cell graft to a child with acute myeloid leukemia.

The chain has TRBV4-1 and TRBJ2-1; TRBD1 aligns across 9 bases. From germline, CDR1 is MGHRA and CDR2 YSYEKL. V gave up 3 bases and J gave up 8 bases; unmatched junction bases: 8. The CDR3 spans 15 residues. CDR3: CASSHRDRELHEQFF. The CDR3 nucleotides are TGCGCCAGCAGCCACCGGGACAGGGAACTACATGAGCAGTTCTTC.

In its sample, this clonotype was seen a few times. The J gene is TRBJ2-3, the V gene TRBV5-1; 10 nucleotides align to TRBD1. The CDR3 has 15 residues. In germline, CDR1 is SGHRS, CDR2 YFSETQ. J gave up 4 bases and V 4 bases, and 6 bases lay outside the gene matches. The CDR3 loop reads CASSTGQGVSDTQYF. The DNA of the CDR3 is TGCGCCAGCAGCACAGGACAGGGGGTGTCAGATACGCAGTATTTT.

There are a few counts of this clonotype. The chain carries TRBV5-5 and TRBJ2-1, with 8 bases identical to TRBD2. CDR1 is SGHKS and CDR2 is YYEKEE in the germline V gene (reference sequence). The CDR3 extends over 15 amino acids. Germline trimming cut 0 bases from V and 7 bases from J; bases unmatched to any gene: 6. CDR3 sequence reads: CASSLATSAGNEQFF. CDR3 nucleotides: TGTGCCAGCAGCTTGGCGACTAGCGCTGGGAATGAGCAGTTCTTC.

This clonotype was seen only a few times. As DNA, the CDR3 is TGCGCCAGCAGCACGGGACAGTGGGAGACCCAGTACTTC. Protein sequence: CASSTGQWETQYF. This sequence joins TRBV5-1 and TRBJ2-5, with TRBD1 matching 7 bases. CDR3 size: 13 residues. The V gene's germline CDR1 is SGHRS and CDR2 YFSETQ. Trimming cost V 4 bases and J 5 bases; bases outside gene matches: 5.

There are a few counts of this clonotype. The CDR3 DNA reads TGTGCCAGCAGCCCTGGGACAGGAGCCTATAGCAATCAGCCCCAGCATTTT. It codes for CASSPGTGAYSNQPQHF. The chain employs TRBV7-2 and TRBJ1-5; 8 nucleotides align to TRBD1. Germline V gives CDR1 SGHTA, CDR2 FQGNSA. This CDR3 spans 17 amino acids. The junction had 9 bases not matched to a gene; V was cut back by 5 bases and J by 0 bases.

This rearrangement joins TRBV27 to TRBJ1-1; 8 bases agree with TRBD1. The CDR3 runs to 16 residues. Per germline, CDR1 MNHEY and CDR2 SMNVEV (reference sequence). Germline trimming cut 3 bases from V and 1 base from J; bases unmatched to any gene: 7. CDR3 bases: TGTGCCAGCAGTTTTGCAGGGGGCTATCCGAACACTGAAGCTTTCTTT. This sequence encodes CASSFAGGYPNTEAFF.

This clonotype was observed once. The chain couples TRBV20-1 to TRBJ2-2; 13 nucleotides line up with TRBD2. Germline CDR1 is DFQATT and CDR2 is SNEGSKA (reference sequence). The CDR3 totals 17 residues. V was clipped by 3 bases and J by 6 bases; unmatched bases: 10. Written as DNA, the CDR3 is TGCAGTGCTAGCGAACTAGCGGGAGGGCACGGCGCCGGGGAGCTGTTTTTT. It specifies CSASELAGGHGAGELFF.

This rearrangement joins TRBV5-1 to TRBJ2-5; D gene unclear. The CDR3 totals 13 residues. CDR1 and CDR2 (germline): SGHRS, YFSETQ. The V end was cut by 4 bases, the J end by 5 bases, with 12 bases between. The CDR3 nucleotides are TGCGCCAGCAGCAGGACCTCCCAGGAGACCCAGTACTTC. Translation: CASSRTSQETQYF.

This clonotype was observed a handful of times. This sequence joins TRBV6-1 and TRBJ2-7; D unclear. CDR1 MNHNS and CDR2 SASEGT come from the germline V gene. The V gene lost 6 bases and the J gene lost 2 bases, with 14 bases spanning the gap. This CDR3 contains 14 residues. CDR3 coding DNA: TGTGCCAGCAGCCCGGGCGACGGAACCTACGAGCAGTACGTC. Translating gives CASSPGDGTYEQYV.